A selection of T cell receptor beta chains follows, all from one sample in a study of T cells in Graves' hyperthyroidism and ophthalmopathy. Using its own MiXCR run on the multiplex PCR reads, TCRdb lists one record per CDR3 protein. The table has about 480,000 distinct CDR3 sequences, roughly a quarter seen once. Source material: blood. The source of these receptors is a woman between 25 and 40 years old with Graves' ophthalmopathy. The CDR3 runs from the conserved cysteine through the conserved F or W. The D gene is left open where the match is weak. Size tells how often a clone was seen (once, few, many) or the class of an expanded clone, and some rows leave it out.

TRBJ2-7 | few | . | TRBV11-1 | TGTGCCAGCAGCGAGGGGGTCGCCTACGAGCAGTACTTC | CASSEGVAYEQYF
TRBJ2-7 | . | . | TRBV20-1 | TGCAGTGCTTACCCGGGACTCCTAACCTACGAGCAGTACTTC | CSAYPGLLTYEQYF
TRBJ1-5 | . | . | TRBV12-3/TRBV12-4 | TGTGCCAGCCGACAGGCTGACAGCAATCAGCCCCAGCATTTT | CASRQADSNQPQHF
TRBJ1-5 | few | . | TRBV6-1 | TGTGCCAGCAGTGAATCCCGGGCTAATCAGCCCCAGCATTTT | CASSESRANQPQHF
TRBJ1-1 | . | . | TRBV7-8 | TGTGTCAGCAGCTTACTAGGGCCGGGCACTGAAGCTTTCTTT | CVSSLLGPGTEAFF
TRBJ1-2 | . | . | TRBV4-1 | TGCGCCAGCAGCCAAGGAGGAGGGCTGTGGCACACCTTC | CASSQGGGLWHTF
TRBJ2-4 | many | . | TRBV10-1 | TGCGCCAGCAGTGCAGGCGCAGCCAAAAACATTCAGTACTTC | CASSAGAAKNIQYF
TRBJ2-5 | . | TRBD2 | TRBV9 | TGTGCCAGCAGCACCTCGACTAGCGGGAGGGCCCTCGGGGTGGAGACCCAGTACTTC | CASSTSTSGRALGVETQYF
TRBJ2-6 | . | . | TRBV6-5 | TGTGCCAGCAGTTACTCGTGGGGGAGCTCTGGGGCCAACGTCCTGACTTTC | CASSYSWGSSGANVLTF
TRBJ1-2 | many | . | TRBV6-1 | TGTGCCAGCAATGAAGGGGCAGGGAGCTATGGCTACACCTTC | CASNEGAGSYGYTF
TRBJ2-7 | many | TRBD1 | TRBV12-3/TRBV12-4 | TGTGCCAGCAGTATCCAGGGGGCTGGCCGCGAGCAGTGCTTC | CASSIQGAGREQCF
TRBJ1-1 | . | . | TRBV30 | TGTGCCCACAGCGGGCAGCTGAACACTGAAGCTTTCTTT | CAHSGQLNTEAFF
TRBJ2-7 | . | TRBD2 | TRBV4-1 | TGCGCCAGCAGCCAAGGGCTAGCGGGAGCTGGCGAGCAGTACTTC | CASSQGLAGAGEQYF
TRBJ1-2 | . | TRBD1 | TRBV12-3/TRBV12-4 | TGTGCCACAACCTTGGACAGGGGCGGATCTGACTACACCTTC | CATTLDRGGSDYTF
TRBJ2-5 | many | TRBD2 | TRBV6-2/TRBV6-3 | TGTGCCAGCAGTACGGGACTAGCCGGGGAGACCCAGTACTTC | CASSTGLAGETQYF